The 16 T cell receptor beta chains in this list originate from one sample, sequenced in a study of human T cells and chemical hapten exposure. TCRdb reanalysed the RACE reads using MiXCR and keeps one entry per CDR3 protein. The table has roughly 130,000 distinct CDR3 sequences, approximately 11% seen once. Documented time point: patch test 3, about 24 weeks after DPC sensitization. Specified treatment: therapeutic diphenylcyclopropenone sensitization with weekly scalp DPC. The source material was whole blood, sampled in connection with sensitization to the hapten diphenylcyclopropenone (DPC). The origin of the receptors is a woman aged 45-59 years with alopecia areata. Some clones in this sample may be carry-over from other donors' samples.

The V call is TRBV6-2 or TRBV6-3, the J call TRBJ1-5; no clear D gene. Germline assignment: CDR1 MNHEY and CDR2 SVGEGT. The CDR3 length is 11 residues. The V end lost 6 bases, the J end lost 7 bases, and 7 bases lay between the germline ends. In DNA form, the CDR3 reads TGTGCCAGCAGGACGGGCCAGCCCCAGCATTTT. It translates to CASRTGQPQHF.

This clonotype was seen more than once but under ten times. The chain recombines TRBV6-5 with TRBJ1-1, with D possibly TRBD1 on 5 matching bases. V lost 8 bases, J lost 0 bases, and 16 bases lay in between. This CDR3 spans 15 amino acids. Germline V CDR1 and CDR2: MNHEY, SVGAGI. As DNA, the CDR3 is TGTGCCAGCGCCATAGGGGCAGAGCTGAACACTGAAGCTTTCTTT. Its protein is CASAIGAELNTEAFF.

This clonotype was picked up many times. The gene calls are TRBV12-5 and TRBJ2-5, with a tentative D call TRBD1 (5 bases). Germline-derived CDR1 and CDR2 are LGHNT and FRNRAP. There are 14 residues in the CDR3. V lost 1 base to trimming and J lost 6 bases, with 12 bases between them. Here the CDR3 reads CASGLDRQGKTQYF. CDR3 nucleotides: TGTGCTAGTGGTTTGGATCGGCAGGGAAAGACCCAGTACTTC.

The chain has TRBV29-1 and TRBJ2-1; perhaps D is TRBD1 or TRBD2 (5 bases each). Germline lookup yields CDR1 SQVTM and CDR2 ANQGSEA. Trimming pared 0 bases from V and 7 bases from J, leaving 10 bases between. CDR3 size: 13 residues. The CDR3: CSVEERGPNEQFF. For the CDR3, the DNA is TGCAGCGTTGAAGAGAGGGGTCCGAATGAGCAGTTCTTC.

The chain combines TRBV7-9 with TRBJ1-1; tentative D call: TRBD1 (6 bases). Germline V gives CDR1 SEHNR, CDR2 FQNEAQ (reference sequence). The CDR3 is 13 amino acids. Trimming shortened V by 5 bases and J by 4 bases, and 11 bases separated the two germline ends. The CDR3 spells CASSQIGGTEAFF. The CDR3 coding sequence is TGTGCCAGCAGCCAGATAGGGGGCACTGAAGCTTTCTTT.

This chain links TRBV9 with TRBJ1-2, with 7 bases aligning to TRBD1. The trim removed 4 bases at V and 2 bases at J, leaving 5 bases unmatched. CDR1 and CDR2 from the germline V gene are SGDLS and YYNGEE. The CDR3 length is 14 residues. CDR3 bases: TGTGCCAGCAGCATAGGGGGCCTGAACTATGGCTACACCTTC. Protein sequence: CASSIGGLNYGYTF. Filled out from reference TRBV9 and TRBJ1-2, the complete variable domain reads DSGVTQTPKHLITATGQRVTLRCSPRSGDLSVYWYQQSLDQGLQFLIQYYNGEERAKGNILERFSAQQFPDLHSELNLSSLELGDSALYFCASSIGGLNYGYTFGSGTRLTVV.

This sequence joins TRBV3-1 and TRBJ2-7; 9 nucleotides line up with TRBD2. V shed 0 bases and J 4 bases; nucleotides not matched to a gene: 10. This CDR3 has 17 residues. From germline, CDR1 is LGHDT and CDR2 YNNKEL (reference sequence). For the CDR3, the DNA is TGTGCCAGCAGCCAAGAAACGCGTAGCGGGAGTTCTTACGAGCAGTACTTC. Amino acid sequence: CASSQETRSGSSYEQYF.

This chain joins TRBV11-3 and TRBJ1-1, with 8 nucleotides matching TRBD1. Germline-derived CDR1 and CDR2 are SGHNT and YENEEA. The CDR3 extends over 16 amino acids. V lost 5 bases, J lost 0 bases, and 8 bases stayed unmatched. The CDR3 protein is CASSRGTGRMNTEAFF. The DNA for the CDR3 is TGTGCCAGCAGCCGAGGGACAGGTCGCATGAACACTGAAGCTTTCTTT.

In its sample, this clonotype was seen many times. The V gene is TRBV7-3, the J gene TRBJ1-3; unclear D gene. CDR3 length: 13 amino acids. V was pared by 5 bases and J by 0 bases, with 5 bases between. CDR1 SGHTA and CDR2 FQGTGA come from the germline V gene. The CDR3 is CASSLNSGNTIYF. The CDR3 bases are TGTGCCAGCAGCCTGAACTCTGGAAACACCATATATTTT.

This clonotype was observed a handful of times. V gene TRBV27 combines with J gene TRBJ2-1; 10 bases agree with TRBD2. With 6 bases clipped from V and 0 bases from J, the junction kept 5 bases outside the gene matches. This CDR3 comprises 16 residues. Germline V CDR1 and CDR2: MNHEY, SMNVEV (reference sequence). In nucleotides, the CDR3 is TGTGCCAGCAGCTTAGGACTAGCGGACTCCTACAATGAGCAGTTCTTC. Residues: CASSLGLADSYNEQFF.

This sequence joins TRBV27 and TRBJ1-1; tentatively, D is TRBD1 (5 bases). The CDR3 spans 12 residues. The germline V gene encodes CDR1 MNHEY and CDR2 SMNVEV (reference sequence). The germline V and J ends were trimmed by 8 bases and 6 bases, with 13 bases remaining between them. The CDR3 here is CASGTGPSEAFF. CDR3 in DNA: TGTGCCAGCGGGACGGGGCCCTCTGAAGCTTTCTTT.

The chain combines TRBV20-1 with TRBJ1-4; the match to TRBD1 covers 7 bases. The CDR3 contains 12 residues. Germline trimming cut 3 bases from V and 7 bases from J; bases unmatched to any gene: 2. Germline V CDR1 and CDR2: DFQATT, SNEGSKA (reference sequence). For the CDR3, the DNA is TGCAGTGCTAGGGACAGGATTGAAAAACTGTTTTTT. It yields the protein CSARDRIEKLFF.

This chain uses TRBV3-1 with TRBJ1-2; TRBD1 agrees at 10 bases. CDR3 size: 14 residues. From germline, CDR1 is LGHDT and CDR2 YNNKEL (reference sequence). The J segment lost 2 bases and the V segment lost 3 bases, leaving 0 bases of the junction unmatched. The CDR3 spells CASSQGQGNYGYTF. In DNA, the CDR3 is TGTGCCAGCAGCCAGGGACAGGGGAACTATGGCTACACCTTC.

This rearrangement joins TRBV29-1 to TRBJ2-5; 7 bases are a match to TRBD2. The CDR3 totals 13 residues. V lost 3 bases and J lost 5; bases outside the gene matches: 6. CDR1 is SQVTM, CDR2 ANQGSEA, per germline. The CDR3 DNA is TGCAGCGTTGAGTCTAAGGGAGGGGAGACCCAGTACTTC. The encoded protein is CSVESKGGETQYF.

This clonotype was seen only a few times. The chain carries TRBV7-2 and TRBJ2-7; 9 bases agree with TRBD2. V shed 5 bases and J 5 bases; nucleotides not matched to a gene: 10. The CDR3 extends over 15 amino acids. Per germline, CDR1 SGHTA and CDR2 FQGNSA. The CDR3 loop is CASSAIAGETNEQYF. The DNA of the CDR3 is TGTGCCAGCAGCGCTATAGCGGGAGAAACCAACGAGCAGTACTTC.

V and J are TRBV2 and TRBJ2-3; TRBD2 matches at 9 bases. This CDR3 comprises 14 residues. Looked up from germline, CDR1 is SNHLY and CDR2 is FYNNEI. V lost 8 bases and J lost 6; bases outside the gene matches: 9. The CDR3 nucleotides are TGTGCCAGCCGGAACGGGCTAGCGGGGGATACGCAGTATTTT. Translation gives CASRNGLAGDTQYF.